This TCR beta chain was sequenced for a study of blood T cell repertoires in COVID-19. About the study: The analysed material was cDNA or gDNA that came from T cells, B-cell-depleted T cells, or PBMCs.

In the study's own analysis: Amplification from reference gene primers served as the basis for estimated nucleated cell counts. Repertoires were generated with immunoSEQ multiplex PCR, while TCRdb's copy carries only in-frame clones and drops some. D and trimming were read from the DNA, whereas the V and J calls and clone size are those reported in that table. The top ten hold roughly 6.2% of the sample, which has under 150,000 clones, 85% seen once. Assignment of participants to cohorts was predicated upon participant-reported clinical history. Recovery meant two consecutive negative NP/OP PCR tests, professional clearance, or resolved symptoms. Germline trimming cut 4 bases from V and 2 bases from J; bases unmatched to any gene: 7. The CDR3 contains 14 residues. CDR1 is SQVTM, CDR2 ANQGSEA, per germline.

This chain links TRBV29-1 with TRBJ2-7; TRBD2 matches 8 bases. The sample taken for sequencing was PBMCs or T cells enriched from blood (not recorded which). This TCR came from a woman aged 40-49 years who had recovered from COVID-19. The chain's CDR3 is CSVVLPSGPYEQYF. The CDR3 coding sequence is TGCAGCGTTGTTCTGCCTAGCGGGCCCTACGAGCAGTACTTC.